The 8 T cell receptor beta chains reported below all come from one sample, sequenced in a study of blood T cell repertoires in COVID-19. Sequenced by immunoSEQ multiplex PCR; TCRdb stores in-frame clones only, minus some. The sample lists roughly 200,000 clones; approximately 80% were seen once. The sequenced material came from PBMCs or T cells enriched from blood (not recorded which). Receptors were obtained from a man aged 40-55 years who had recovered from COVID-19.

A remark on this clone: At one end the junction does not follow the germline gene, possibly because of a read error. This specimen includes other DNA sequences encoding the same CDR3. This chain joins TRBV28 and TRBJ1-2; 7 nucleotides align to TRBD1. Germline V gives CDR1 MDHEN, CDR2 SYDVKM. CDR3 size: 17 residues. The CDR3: CASSPTPGQRSNYGYTF. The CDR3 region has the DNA TGTGCCAGCAGTCCTACCCCGGGACAGAGATCTAACTATGGCTATACCTTC.

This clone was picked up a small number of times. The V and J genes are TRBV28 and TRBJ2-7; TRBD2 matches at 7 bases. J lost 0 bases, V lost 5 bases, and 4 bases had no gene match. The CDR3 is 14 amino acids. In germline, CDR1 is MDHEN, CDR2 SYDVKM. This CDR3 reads CASSPGDYSYEQYF. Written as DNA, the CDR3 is TGTGCCAGCAGTCCGGGGGACTACTCCTACGAGCAGTACTTC.

In nucleotides, the CDR3 is TGTGCCAGCAGTGAATACCCCACTACTAGCACAGATACGCAGTATTTT. This translates into CASSEYPTTSTDTQYF. The chain couples TRBV25-1 to TRBJ2-3; D not resolved. The CDR3 has 16 amino acids. Trimming removed 0 bases from V and 0 bases from J, with 10 bases in between. Per germline, CDR1 MGHDK and CDR2 SYGVNS.

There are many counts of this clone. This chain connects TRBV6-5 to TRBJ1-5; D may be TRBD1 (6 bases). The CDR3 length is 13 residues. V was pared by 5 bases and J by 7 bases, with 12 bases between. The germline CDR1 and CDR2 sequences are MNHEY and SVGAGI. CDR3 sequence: CASSPGRGQPQHF. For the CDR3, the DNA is TGTGCCAGCAGTCCAGGGAGGGGGCAGCCCCAGCATTTT.

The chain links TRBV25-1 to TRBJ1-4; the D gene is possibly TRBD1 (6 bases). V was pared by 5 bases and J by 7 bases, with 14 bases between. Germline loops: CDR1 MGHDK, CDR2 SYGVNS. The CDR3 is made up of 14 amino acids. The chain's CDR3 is CASSQPQGFEKLFF. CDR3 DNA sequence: TGTGCCAGCAGTCAGCCCCAGGGGTTTGAAAAACTGTTTTTT. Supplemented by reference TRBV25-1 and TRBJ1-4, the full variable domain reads EADIYQTPRYLVIGTGKKITLECSQTMGHDKMYWYQQDPGMELHLIHYSYGVNSTEKGDLSSESTVSRIRTEHFPLTLESARPSHTSQYLCASSQPQGFEKLFFGSGTQLSVL.

The chain's CDR3 is CASSQVDRPDTQYF. In DNA form, the CDR3 reads TGCGCCAGCAGCCAAGTCGACAGGCCAGATACGCAGTATTTT. The rearrangement uses TRBV4-1 and TRBJ2-3; maybe TRBD1 (6 bases). Trimming cost V 1 base and J 4 bases, with 9 bases left between them. CDR1 is MGHRA and CDR2 is YSYEKL in the germline V gene. This CDR3 contains 14 residues.

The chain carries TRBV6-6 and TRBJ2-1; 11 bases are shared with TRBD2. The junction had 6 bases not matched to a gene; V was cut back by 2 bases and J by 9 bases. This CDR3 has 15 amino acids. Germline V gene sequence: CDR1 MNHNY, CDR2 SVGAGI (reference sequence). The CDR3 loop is CASSYALAGAGEQFF. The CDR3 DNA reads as TGTGCCAGCAGTTACGCACTAGCGGGAGCGGGTGAGCAGTTCTTC.

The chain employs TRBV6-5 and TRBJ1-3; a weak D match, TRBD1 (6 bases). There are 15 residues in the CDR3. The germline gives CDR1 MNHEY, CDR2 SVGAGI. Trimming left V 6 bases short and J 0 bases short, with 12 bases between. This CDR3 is CASSPQGISGNTIYF. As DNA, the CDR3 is TGTGCCAGCAGCCCACAGGGTATCTCTGGAAACACCATATATTTT.